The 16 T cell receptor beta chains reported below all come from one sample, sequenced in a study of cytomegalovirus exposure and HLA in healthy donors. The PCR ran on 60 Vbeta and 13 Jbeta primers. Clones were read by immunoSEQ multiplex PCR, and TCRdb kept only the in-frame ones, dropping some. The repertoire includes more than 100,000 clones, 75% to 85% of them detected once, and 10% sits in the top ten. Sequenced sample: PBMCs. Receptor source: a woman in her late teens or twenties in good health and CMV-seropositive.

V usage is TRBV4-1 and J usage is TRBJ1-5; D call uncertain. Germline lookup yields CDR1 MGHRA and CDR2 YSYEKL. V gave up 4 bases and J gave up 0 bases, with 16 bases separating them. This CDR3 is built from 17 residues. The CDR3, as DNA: TGCGCCAGCAGCCCCTGGTATGAAGCAGGTAGCAATCAGCCCCAGCATTTT. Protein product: CASSPWYEAGSNQPQHF.

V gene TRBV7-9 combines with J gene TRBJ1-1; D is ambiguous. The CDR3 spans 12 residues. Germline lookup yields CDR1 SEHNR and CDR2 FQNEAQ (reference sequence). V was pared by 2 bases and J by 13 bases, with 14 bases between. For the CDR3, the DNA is TGTGCCAGCAGCTTATCAAACGGTGGTAGTTTCTTT. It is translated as CASSLSNGGSFF.

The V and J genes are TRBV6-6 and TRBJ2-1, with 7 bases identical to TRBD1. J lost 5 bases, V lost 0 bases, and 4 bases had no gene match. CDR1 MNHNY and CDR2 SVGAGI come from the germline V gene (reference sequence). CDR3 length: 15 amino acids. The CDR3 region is CASSYSPGQNNEQFF. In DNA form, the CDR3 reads TGTGCCAGCAGTTACTCCCCGGGACAGAACAATGAGCAGTTCTTC.

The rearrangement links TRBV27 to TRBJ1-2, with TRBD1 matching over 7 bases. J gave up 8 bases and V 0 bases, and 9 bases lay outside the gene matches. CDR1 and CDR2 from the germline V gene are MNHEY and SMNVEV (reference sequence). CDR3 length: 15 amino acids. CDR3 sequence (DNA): TGTGCCAGCAGTTTATCGTCCTCTACAGGGGTCGGCTACACCTTC. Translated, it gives CASSLSSSTGVGYTF.

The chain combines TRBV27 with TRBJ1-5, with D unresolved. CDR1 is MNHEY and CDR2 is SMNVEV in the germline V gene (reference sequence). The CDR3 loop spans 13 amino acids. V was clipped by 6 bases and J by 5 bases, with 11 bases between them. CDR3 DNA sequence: TGTGCCAGCAGCCAAGAAGGAGATCAGCCCCAGCATTTT. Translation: CASSQEGDQPQHF.

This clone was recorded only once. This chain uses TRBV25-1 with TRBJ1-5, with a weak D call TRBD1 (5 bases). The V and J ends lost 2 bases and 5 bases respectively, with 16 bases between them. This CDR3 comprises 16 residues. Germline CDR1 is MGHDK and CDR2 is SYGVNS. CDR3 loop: CASSEQGTGSYQPQHF. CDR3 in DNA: TGTGCCAGCAGTGAACAGGGAACAGGCTCCTATCAGCCCCAGCATTTT.

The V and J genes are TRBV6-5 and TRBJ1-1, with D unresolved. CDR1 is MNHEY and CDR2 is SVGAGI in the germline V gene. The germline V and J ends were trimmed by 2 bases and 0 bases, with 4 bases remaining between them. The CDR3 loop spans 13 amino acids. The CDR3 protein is CASSYGMNTEAFF. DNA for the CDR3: TGTGCCAGCAGTTACGGCATGAACACTGAAGCTTTCTTT.

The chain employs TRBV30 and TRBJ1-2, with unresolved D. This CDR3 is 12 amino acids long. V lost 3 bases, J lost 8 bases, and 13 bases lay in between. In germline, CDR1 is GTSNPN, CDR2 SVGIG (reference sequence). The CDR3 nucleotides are TGTGCCTGGAGCGGAGGAGCCCCGGGCTACACCTTC. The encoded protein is CAWSGGAPGYTF.

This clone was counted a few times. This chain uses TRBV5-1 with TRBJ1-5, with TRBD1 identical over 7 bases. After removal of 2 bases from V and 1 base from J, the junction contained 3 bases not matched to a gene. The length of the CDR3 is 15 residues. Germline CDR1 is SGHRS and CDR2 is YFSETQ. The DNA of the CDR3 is TGCGCCAGCAGCTTTACAGGGGAGAGCAATCAGCCCCAGCATTTT. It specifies CASSFTGESNQPQHF.

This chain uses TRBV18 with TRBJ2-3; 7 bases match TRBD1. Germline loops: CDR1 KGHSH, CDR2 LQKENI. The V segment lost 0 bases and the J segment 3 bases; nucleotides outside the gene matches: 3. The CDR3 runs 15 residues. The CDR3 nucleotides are TGTGCCAGCTCACCACCGGGACAGCGAACAGATACGCAGTATTTT. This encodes CASSPPGQRTDTQYF. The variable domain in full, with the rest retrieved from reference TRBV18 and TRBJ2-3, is NAGVMQNPRHLVRRRGQEARLRCSPMKGHSHVYWYRQLPEEGLKFMVYLQKENIIDESGMPKERFSAEFPKEGPSILRIQQVVRGDSAAYFCASSPPGQRTDTQYFGPGTRLTVL.

The CDR3 region is CASSESRGRQDYGYTF. The DNA of the CDR3 is TGTGCCAGCAGTGAGTCGAGAGGGCGGCAGGACTATGGCTACACCTTC. The rearrangement joins TRBV25-1 to TRBJ1-2; D gene ambiguous. Germline loops: CDR1 MGHDK, CDR2 SYGVNS. There are 16 residues in the CDR3. V was clipped by 3 bases and J by 3 bases, with 17 bases between them.

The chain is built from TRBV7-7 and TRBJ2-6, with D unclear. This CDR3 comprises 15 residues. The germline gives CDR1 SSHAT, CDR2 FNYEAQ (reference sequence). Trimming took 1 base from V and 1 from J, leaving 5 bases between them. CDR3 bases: TGTGCCAGCAGCTTAGGCAGATCTGGGGCCAACGTCCTGACTTTC. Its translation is CASSLGRSGANVLTF.

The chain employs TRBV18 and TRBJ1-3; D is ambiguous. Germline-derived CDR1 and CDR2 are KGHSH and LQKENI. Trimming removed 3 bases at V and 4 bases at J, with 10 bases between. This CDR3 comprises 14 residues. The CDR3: CASSPTVLGNTIYF. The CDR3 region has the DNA TGTGCCAGCTCACCCACAGTTCTCGGAAACACCATATATTTT.

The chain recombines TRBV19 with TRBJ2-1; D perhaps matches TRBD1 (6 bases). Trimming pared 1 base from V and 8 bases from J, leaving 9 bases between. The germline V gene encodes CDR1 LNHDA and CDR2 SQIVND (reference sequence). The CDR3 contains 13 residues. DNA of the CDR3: TGTGCCAGTAGTATAGCACAGGGCTATGAGCAGTTCTTC. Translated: CASSIAQGYEQFF.

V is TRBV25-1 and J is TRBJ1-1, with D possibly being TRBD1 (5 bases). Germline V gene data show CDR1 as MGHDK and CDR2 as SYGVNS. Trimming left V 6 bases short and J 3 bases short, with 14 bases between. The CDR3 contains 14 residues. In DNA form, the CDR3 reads TGTGCCAGCAGAGGGACTCCAAGGGACACTGAAGCTTTCTTT. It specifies CASRGTPRDTEAFF.

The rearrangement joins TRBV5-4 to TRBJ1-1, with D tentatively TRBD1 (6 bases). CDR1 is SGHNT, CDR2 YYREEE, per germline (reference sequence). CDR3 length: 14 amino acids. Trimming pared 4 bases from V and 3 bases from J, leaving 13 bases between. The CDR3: CASSTGIGDTEAFF. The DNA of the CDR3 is TGTGCCAGCAGCACAGGGATCGGGGACACTGAAGCTTTCTTT.